The rows below give T cell receptor beta chains drawn from one sample of a study of naive and memory T cell subsets. TCRdb reprocessed the 5' RACE reads with MiXCR, giving one entry per CDR3 protein. The sample has roughly 60,000 distinct CDR3 sequences, roughly 7% seen once. The receptors were gathered from a male donor in good health. Both conserved end residues are part of each CDR3. Fields, in order: J gene, V gene, clone size, CDR3 length, D gene, CDR3 protein, CDR3 DNA. A D gene is named only where the DNA matches it firmly. Clone sizes are given selectively: once, few, many, or a class where the clone is expanded.

>TRBJ1-5|TRBV2|many|14|NA
CASSADASNQPQHF
TGTGCCAGCAGTGCGGACGCTAGCAATCAGCCCCAGCATTTT
>TRBJ1-1|TRBV18|NA|18|TRBD1
CASSRISGQGVLLDEAFF
TGTGCCAGCTCACGGATTTCGGGACAGGGAGTTCTTTTGGATGAAGCTTTCTTT
>TRBJ2-1|TRBV2|few|16|TRBD1
CASSEPRQGLANEQFF
TGTGCCAGCAGTGAGCCGCGACAGGGTCTGGCAAATGAGCAGTTCTTC
>TRBJ2-3|TRBV7-2|few|14|NA
CASTRGMSTDTQYF
TGTGCCAGCACCAGGGGAATGAGCACAGATACGCAGTATTTT
>TRBJ1-1|TRBV11-3|few|13|NA
CASSLSTNTEAFF
TGTGCCAGCAGCCTATCAACGAACACTGAAGCTTTCTTT
>TRBJ2-1|TRBV7-6|many|13|NA
CASSLPPFDEQFF
TGTGCCAGCAGCTTACCCCCCTTCGATGAGCAGTTCTTC
>TRBJ2-3|TRBV3-1|few|17|TRBD2
CASSHLTSVSFTDTQYF
TGTGCCAGCAGCCATTTAACTAGCGTGTCGTTCACAGATACGCAGTATTTT
>TRBJ1-1|TRBV5-1|NA|18|NA
CASSPRQGGLVMNTEAFF
TGCGCCAGCAGCCCCAGACAAGGGGGTCTGGTCATGAACACTGAAGCTTTCTTT
>TRBJ2-1|TRBV6-5|NA|17|NA
CTSTPVGARSSYNEQFF
TGTACCAGCACTCCGGTGGGAGCCAGGAGCTCCTACAATGAGCAGTTCTTC
>TRBJ2-1|TRBV5-5|NA|16|TRBD2
CASSFEGSGSWNEQFF
TGTGCCAGCAGCTTCGAAGGGAGCGGGAGTTGGAATGAGCAGTTCTTC
>TRBJ2-2|TRBV19|few|15|NA
CATPQRGTNTGELFF
TGTGCCACCCCCCAACGGGGAACGAACACCGGGGAGCTGTTTTTT
>TRBJ2-1|TRBV6-6|many|14|TRBD2
CASSLAGGTNEQFF
TGTGCCAGCAGTCTAGCGGGAGGTACGAATGAGCAGTTCTTC
>TRBJ2-2|TRBV5-4|NA|15|NA
CASSLEAEGTGELFF
TGTGCCAGCAGCTTGGAAGCGGAGGGGACCGGGGAGCTGTTTTTT
>TRBJ2-5|TRBV20-1|many|16|TRBD2
CSARDVIAGPQETQYF
TGCAGTGCTAGAGATGTAATAGCGGGGCCCCAAGAGACCCAGTACTTC
>TRBJ2-1|TRBV6-5|few|17|NA
CASSYEAGPLSYNEQFF
TGTGCCAGCAGTTATGAGGCGGGGCCCCTCTCCTACAATGAGCAGTTCTTC
>TRBJ1-5|TRBV7-8|many|17|TRBD1
CASSRGQGEYSNQPQHF
TGTGCCAGCAGTCGCGGACAGGGAGAGTATAGCAATCAGCCCCAGCATTTT
>TRBJ2-1|TRBV3-1|few|15|NA
CASSPSPGSYNEQFF
TGTGCCAGCAGCCCGTCGCCCGGGTCCTACAATGAGCAGTTCTTC
>TRBJ1-5|TRBV2|few|14|TRBD1
CASSGTGGRQPQHF
TGTGCCAGCAGTGGGACAGGGGGGCGTCAGCCCCAGCATTTT
>TRBJ2-1|TRBV29-1|few|12|NA
CSVDPGYNEQFF
TGCAGCGTTGATCCGGGATACAATGAGCAGTTCTTC
>TRBJ2-7|TRBV18|many|13|NA
CASSPPDSYEQYF
TGTGCCAGCTCACCTCCTGACAGCTACGAGCAGTACTTC
>TRBJ2-3|TRBV6-5|many|13|NA
CASSSPRMDTQYF
TGTGCCAGCAGTTCCCCGAGGATGGATACGCAGTATTTT
>TRBJ1-2|TRBV2|NA|13|NA
CASTSGYDYGYTF
TGTGCCAGCACCAGCGGATACGACTATGGCTACACCTTC
>TRBJ1-1|TRBV5-1|NA|14|NA
CASRRYDGGTEAFF
TGCGCCAGCAGAAGATATGATGGTGGGACTGAAGCTTTCTTT
>TRBJ2-7|TRBV7-8|few|12|NA
CASSYGRGEQYF
TGTGCCAGCAGCTACGGGCGGGGAGAGCAGTACTTC
>TRBJ1-6|TRBV11-2|NA|14|NA
CASSPREGDSPLHF
TGTGCCAGCAGCCCCCGTGAGGGGGATTCACCCCTCCACTTT
>TRBJ1-3|TRBV29-1|many|14|TRBD1
CSVEGTGAGNTIYF
TGCAGCGTTGAAGGGACAGGGGCTGGAAACACCATATATTTT
>TRBJ1-1|TRBV29-1|NA|11|NA
CSVGTNTEAFF
TGCAGCGTCGGGACGAACACTGAAGCTTTCTTT
>TRBJ2-1|TRBV7-2|many|17|TRBD2
CASSLGPGTRLYNEQFF
TGTGCCAGCAGCTTAGGTCCGGGGACTAGATTGTACAATGAGCAGTTCTTC
>TRBJ1-2|TRBV7-6|many|13|NA
CASSLGDTLGYTF
TGTGCCAGCAGCCTGGGGGACACGTTGGGCTACACCTTC
>TRBJ1-1|TRBV20-1|many|12|NA
CSARWVDPEAFF
TGCAGTGCTCGCTGGGTAGACCCTGAAGCTTTCTTT
>TRBJ2-7|TRBV7-9|many|15|TRBD2
CASSLTSGGSYEQYF
TGTGCCAGCAGCTTAACTAGCGGGGGTTCCTACGAGCAGTACTTC
>TRBJ1-6|TRBV20-1|many|15|TRBD1
CSATPGQGRNSPLHF
TGCAGTGCTACTCCCGGACAGGGACGAAATTCACCCCTCCACTTT
>TRBJ2-3|TRBV18|few|15|NA
CASKTGLGPTDTQYF
TGTGCCAGCAAAACAGGGCTGGGTCCCACAGATACGCAGTATTTT
>TRBJ1-1|TRBV14|many|15|NA
CASSPYGGARTEAFF
TGTGCCAGCAGCCCGTATGGGGGGGCGCGCACTGAAGCTTTCTTT
>TRBJ2-1|TRBV5-6|NA|15|NA
CASSLDSTKSNEQFF
TGTGCCAGCAGCTTGGACTCGACAAAGTCCAATGAGCAGTTCTTC
>TRBJ2-1|TRBV27|many|13|TRBD2
CASSQILADEQFF
TGTGCCAGCAGTCAGATACTAGCGGATGAGCAGTTCTTC
>TRBJ2-7|TRBV20-1|few|14|NA
CSASLTGPTYEQYF
TGCAGTGCTAGTCTAACAGGGCCTACCTACGAGCAGTACTTC
>TRBJ2-2|TRBV19|NA|14|TRBD1
CGSRGQGTTGELFF
TGTGGCTCAAGGGGACAGGGGACCACCGGGGAGCTGTTTTTT
>TRBJ2-7|TRBV7-6|many|17|TRBD2
CASSSAGTSGGGYEQYF
TGTGCCAGCAGCTCCGCCGGGACTAGCGGGGGAGGGTACGAGCAGTACTTC
>TRBJ2-5|TRBV5-8|many|18|TRBD1
CASSCPGQPHTIQETQYF
TGTGCCAGCAGCTGTCCGGGACAGCCCCACACGATCCAAGAGACCCAGTACTTC
>TRBJ1-3|TRBV4-2|few|16|NA
CASSQEGASSGNTIYF
TGTGCCAGCAGCCAAGAGGGGGCAAGCTCTGGAAACACCATATATTTT
>TRBJ1-5|TRBV7-9|many|14|NA
CASSVVGANQPQHF
TGTGCCAGCAGCGTGGTGGGGGCGAATCAGCCCCAGCATTTT
>TRBJ2-1|TRBV10-1|many|15|NA
CASSEPRGGPNEQFF
TGCGCCAGCAGTGAGCCCCGAGGGGGACCCAATGAGCAGTTCTTC
>TRBJ1-4|TRBV20-1|NA|14|NA
CSAMAGETNEKLFF
TGCAGTGCTATGGCAGGGGAAACTAATGAAAAACTGTTTTTT
>TRBJ1-5|TRBV12-3/TRBV12-4|many|15|NA
CASSLDTFSNQPQHF
TGTGCCAGCAGTTTAGACACATTTAGCAATCAGCCCCAGCATTTT
>TRBJ2-3|TRBV6-5|many|16|TRBD2
CASRGPSGILTDTQYF
TGTGCCAGCCGGGGGCCTAGCGGGATTTTGACAGATACGCAGTATTTT